One and the same sample provided the 15 T cell receptor beta chains below, sequenced in a study of OX40 agonist ivuxolimab in advanced cancers. Only in-frame clones appear in the TCRdb table, and some are missing; sequencing was by immunoSEQ multiplex PCR. Here the sample spans over 95,000 clones, roughly 95% being singletons. Sequencing used CD4+ or CD8+ T cells sorted from blood, obtained in a trial of the OX40 agonist ivuxolimab. The source is an adult with an advanced solid tumor such as melanoma, head and neck, liver or kidney cancer.

The chain couples TRBV29-1 to TRBJ1-1, with D possibly matching TRBD1 (5 bases). Deletions cut 3 bases from V and 3 bases from J, with 5 bases between. This CDR3 contains 11 residues. CDR1 is SQVTM, CDR2 ANQGSEA, per germline. The CDR3 nucleotides read TGCAGCGTTGACAGGGACACTGAAGCTTTCTTT. Residues: CSVDRDTEAFF.

The chain has TRBV6-4 and TRBJ2-1, with D perhaps matching TRBD2 (6 bases). The germline CDR1 and CDR2 sequences are MRHNA and SNTAGT. V was clipped by 3 bases and J by 8 bases, with 11 bases between them. This CDR3 is built from 13 residues. CDR3 in DNA: TGTGCCAGCAGTGAAGGCGGGATCGATGAGCAGTTCTTC. It encodes CASSEGGIDEQFF.

CDR3 sequence: CATSRGTGWSSGELFF. The CDR3, as DNA: TGTGCCACCAGCAGAGGGACAGGGTGGTCCTCCGGGGAGCTGTTTTTT. The chain combines TRBV15 with TRBJ2-2; 8 bases fit TRBD1. CDR1 is LNHNV, CDR2 YYDKDF, per germline (reference sequence). V lost 1 base, J lost 6 bases, and 7 bases stayed unmatched. This CDR3 is 16 amino acids long.

V gene TRBV11-1 combines with J gene TRBJ2-3, with no clear D. This CDR3 contains 12 residues. With 2 bases removed from V and 4 bases from J, the gap between germline ends came to 4 bases. Germline V CDR1 and CDR2: SGHAT, FQDESV (reference sequence). The CDR3 region has the DNA TGTGCCAGCAGCTTAATCGCAGATACGCAGTATTTT. It specifies CASSLIADTQYF.

The chain has TRBV7-3 and TRBJ2-1; weak D call: TRBD1 (5 bases). The CDR3 has 11 residues. V lost 5 bases and J lost 9, with 8 bases in between. CDR1 and CDR2 (germline): SGHTA, FQGTGA. The CDR3 DNA reads TGTGCCAGCAGCGAAGGGGCTGAGCAGTTCTTC. It is translated as CASSEGAEQFF.

DNA of the CDR3: TGTGCCAGCAGCCAAAACACTGAAGCTTTCTTT. Its translation: CASSQNTEAFF. This chain connects TRBV11-2 to TRBJ1-1; D unclear. The germline V gene encodes CDR1 SGHAT and CDR2 FQNNGV. This CDR3 contains 11 residues. The V gene lost 5 bases and the J gene lost 2 bases, with 3 bases spanning the gap.

In its sample, this clone was seen once. The gene calls are TRBV7-9 and TRBJ2-5; no clear D gene. Looked up from germline, CDR1 is SEHNR and CDR2 is FQNEAQ (reference sequence). Trimming cost V 4 bases and J 5 bases, with 20 bases left between them. This CDR3 contains 16 residues. CDR3 in DNA: TGTGCCAGCAGCTCTGAGGTCGGCCAGGTGGGGGAGACCCAGTACTTC. This codes for CASSSEVGQVGETQYF.

The chain is built from TRBV19 and TRBJ2-1; either TRBD1 or TRBD2 may fit D (5 bases each). The germline gives CDR1 LNHDA, CDR2 SQIVND (reference sequence). The CDR3 is 14 amino acids. Deletions cut 4 bases from V and 9 bases from J, with 16 bases between. Here the CDR3 DNA reads TGTGCCAGTAGTAACGGGACCCCCAAAGGTGAGCAGTTCTTC. It codes for CASSNGTPKGEQFF.

The chain recombines TRBV23-1 with TRBJ2-7; D is perhaps TRBD1 (11 bases). TRBV23-1 carries the ORF label, with uncertain function. The length of the CDR3 is 17 residues. Trimming took off 11 bases at V and 7 bases at J, with 33 bases between the two ends. CDR3 residues: CAQQREGQGVVYVEQYF. As DNA, the CDR3 is TGCGCCCAGCAGCGGGAGGGACAGGGGGTTGTGTACGTGGAGCAGTACTTC.

The genes are TRBV19 and TRBJ1-1, with D possibly matching TRBD1 (5 bases). The germline V gene encodes CDR1 LNHDA and CDR2 SQIVND (reference sequence). CDR3 length equals 14 residues. The V gene lost 1 base and the J gene lost 8 bases, with 14 bases spanning the gap. CDR3 bases: TGTGCCAGTAGTATAGCGGCAGGGAGCATAGAAGCTTTCTTT. This sequence encodes CASSIAAGSIEAFF.

V gene TRBV7-9 combines with J gene TRBJ1-2; 12 bases map to TRBD1. CDR1 and CDR2 from the germline V gene are SEHNR and FQNEAQ (reference sequence). The V and J ends lost 6 bases and 2 bases, in that order; junction bases with no gene match: 7. This CDR3 has 16 residues. The CDR3 here is CASSSGTGGRNYGYTF. CDR3 sequence (DNA): TGTGCCAGCAGTTCCGGGACAGGGGGCAGAAACTATGGCTACACCTTC.

The rearrangement joins TRBV4-3 to TRBJ2-2; D unclear. The V end was cut by 4 bases, the J end by 7 bases, with 25 bases between. This CDR3 comprises 18 residues. Germline CDR1 LGHNA, CDR2 YSLEER. This chain's CDR3 is CASSRGSVLVGRVGELFF. CDR3 DNA sequence: TGCGCCAGCAGCCGAGGATCCGTCCTAGTGGGTAGGGTCGGGGAGCTGTTTTTT.

V is TRBV7-9 and J is TRBJ1-2; D gene unclear. Germline CDR1 is SEHNR and CDR2 is FQNEAQ (reference sequence). The CDR3 sequence is 12 residues long. Trimming took 2 bases from V and 8 from J, leaving 9 bases between them. CDR3 protein: CASSLNRQGYTF. For the CDR3, the DNA is TGTGCCAGCAGCTTAAATAGGCAGGGCTACACCTTC.

In nucleotides, the CDR3 is TGTGCCAGCAGCTTAGGAACTAGGATGGGGGAGACCCAGTACTTC. It encodes CASSLGTRMGETQYF. This chain links TRBV11-2 with TRBJ2-5, with a tentative D call TRBD2 (5 bases). The V end lost 1 base, the J end lost 5 bases, and 14 bases lay between the germline ends. Germline CDR1 is SGHAT and CDR2 is FQNNGV. The length of the CDR3 is 15 residues.

This sequence joins TRBV5-1 and TRBJ2-2; D unclear. The CDR3 has 13 residues. V lost 4 bases and J lost 2, with 6 bases in between. The germline CDR1 and CDR2 sequences are SGHRS and YFSETQ. The CDR3 nucleotides are TGCGCCAGCAGCGCACTAAACACCGGGGAGCTGTTTTTT. It is translated as CASSALNTGELFF.